The present entry profiles one T cell receptor beta chain with its context. The sample is drawn from a study of CD8 T cells in Susac syndrome. CDR1 is SGHTA and CDR2 is FQGTGA in the germline V gene. CDR3 length: 17 amino acids. Germline trimming cut 1 base from V and 1 base from J; bases unmatched to any gene: 5. Sequencing of TCR beta was performed on blood CD8+ T cells and on blood CD4+ T cells. RNA was extracted with the RNeasy kit, and a quantity of roughly 0.45 to 1 ug was reverse transcribed using random hexamers. TCRdb re-called the immunoSEQ multiplex PCR reads with MiXCR, one entry per CDR3 protein. The data show approximately 230,000 distinct CDR3 sequences, with approximately 92% seen just once and 0.065% to 0.075% held by the top ten.

This sequence originates from a human donor with multiple sclerosis. Material for sequencing was CD4+ T cells from PBMCs. The chain is built from TRBV7-3 and TRBJ2-3, with 10 positions matching TRBD2. The CDR3 sequence is CASSLIGLAGGTDTQYF. CDR3 bases: TGTGCCAGCAGCTTAATAGGGCTAGCGGGAGGCACAGATACGCAGTATTTT.